These T cell receptor beta chains were read from a single sample in a study of T cell repertoires in cytomegalovirus infection. TCRdb processed the reads anew with MiXCR; each CDR3 protein has one entry. The profile shows about 490,000 distinct CDR3 sequences, roughly 29% of them singletons. The source material was PBMCs. The receptor source for this set is a human donor in good health (CMV status not recorded). Some clones in this sample may be carry-over from other donors' samples. CDR3s include the opening cysteine and the closing phenylalanine or tryptophan. Rows may omit the clone size; those that give it use once, few, many or a size class.

clone_size: NA
v_call: TRBV12-5
j_call: TRBJ2-3
cdr3_aa: CASGLSTLAGVPDTQYF

clone_size: NA
v_call: TRBV28
j_call: TRBJ1-1
cdr3_aa: CASSPNQGIYTEAFF

clone_size: NA
v_call: TRBV5-4
j_call: TRBJ2-2
cdr3_aa: CASSLLAGVNTGELFF

clone_size: NA
v_call: TRBV28
j_call: TRBJ2-7
cdr3_aa: CASSFRGVEQYF

clone_size: few
v_call: TRBV12-3/TRBV12-4
j_call: TRBJ2-1
cdr3_aa: CASSLGLAGSVNEQFF

clone_size: few
v_call: TRBV5-4
j_call: TRBJ2-2
cdr3_aa: CASRANRGSNTGELFF

clone_size: NA
v_call: TRBV27
j_call: TRBJ2-7
cdr3_aa: CASSATGTSDYEQYF

clone_size: many
v_call: TRBV7-2
j_call: TRBJ2-1
cdr3_aa: CASSGGTSGRFYNEQFF

clone_size: NA
v_call: TRBV20-1
j_call: TRBJ2-1
cdr3_aa: CSADSLTSGRRDEQFF

clone_size: NA
v_call: TRBV7-9
j_call: TRBJ2-7
cdr3_aa: CASSFGTVEQYF

clone_size: few
v_call: TRBV2
j_call: TRBJ2-1
cdr3_aa: CASSARVDNEQFF

clone_size: few
v_call: TRBV12-3/TRBV12-4
j_call: TRBJ2-5
cdr3_aa: CASSGRGLAYETQYF

clone_size: NA
v_call: TRBV15
j_call: TRBJ2-7
cdr3_aa: CATSRDQVSYEQYF

clone_size: many
v_call: TRBV7-6
j_call: TRBJ2-1
cdr3_aa: CASSLGAGDSSYNEQFF

clone_size: NA
v_call: TRBV25-1
j_call: TRBJ2-2
cdr3_aa: CASGTGVGGELFF

clone_size: NA
v_call: TRBV30
j_call: TRBJ2-1
cdr3_aa: CAGQISGRNEQFF

clone_size: many
v_call: TRBV7-2
j_call: TRBJ2-3
cdr3_aa: CASSPTGDTQYF